The count of the clone carrying this TCR beta chain is one. Its antigen is as yet unknown. The donors formed part of the approximately 120-subject validation cohort, distinct from the roughly 630-subject first cohort. These data are taken from a study of cytomegalovirus exposure and HLA in healthy donors. The study's findings and limits: A list of more than 150 TCR beta chains associated with cytomegalovirus was given. Generally TCR sequences proved uncommon, though certain public TCRs appeared in numerous donors.

The V gene's germline CDR1 is MNHEY and CDR2 SVGAGI. The CDR3 is 14 amino acids. J lost 4 bases, V lost 7 bases, and 5 bases had no gene match. Sequencing was performed with immunoSEQ multiplex PCR; in TCRdb, only in-frame clones are kept and a portion is missing. There are 150,000 to 200,000 clones in the sample; about 84% occur only once, and roughly 1.5% lies in the top ten. This TCR derives from a woman aged 18-29 years in good health and CMV-seronegative. The V and J genes are TRBV6-5 and TRBJ2-1, with 9 bases matching TRBD2. Material for sequencing was PBMCs. CDR3 DNA: TGTGCCAGCACGCGCAGCGGGGGGTACAATGAGCAGTTCTTC. This sequence encodes CASTRSGGYNEQFF.